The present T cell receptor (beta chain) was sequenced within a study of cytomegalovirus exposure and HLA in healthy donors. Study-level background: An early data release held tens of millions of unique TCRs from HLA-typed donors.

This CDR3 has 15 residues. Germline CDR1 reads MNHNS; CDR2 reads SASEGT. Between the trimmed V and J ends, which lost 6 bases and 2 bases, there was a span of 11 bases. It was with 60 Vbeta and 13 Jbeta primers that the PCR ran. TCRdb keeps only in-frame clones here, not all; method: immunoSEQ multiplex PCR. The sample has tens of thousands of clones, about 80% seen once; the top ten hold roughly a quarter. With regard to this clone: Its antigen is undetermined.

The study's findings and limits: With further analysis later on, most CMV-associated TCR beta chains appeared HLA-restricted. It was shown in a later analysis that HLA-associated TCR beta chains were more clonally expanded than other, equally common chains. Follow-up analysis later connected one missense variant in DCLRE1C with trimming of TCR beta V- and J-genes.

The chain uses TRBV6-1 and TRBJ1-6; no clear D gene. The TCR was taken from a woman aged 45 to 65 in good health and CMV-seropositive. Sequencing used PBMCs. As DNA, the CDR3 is TGTGCCAGCAGAAAGGAGGCCACCTATAATTCACCCCTCCACTTT. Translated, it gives CASRKEATYNSPLHF.